The 12 T cell receptor beta chains in this list originate from one sample, sequenced in a study of beta chain features in type 1 diabetes (dated by TCRdb to 2016 to 2018). On the study overall, not on this receptor specifically: A moderate but significant shortening of TCRB CDR3 length was observed in type 1 diabetes patients in all four CD4+ subsets.

Preparation of the library involved the immunoSEQ multiplex PCR assay. All of the isolated RNA was reverse transcribed with the High Capacity cDNA Reverse Transcription Kit, so expressed TCRB transcripts were sequenced. In TCRdb, the immuneACCESS table is reduced to in-frame sequences with V and J assigned. These tables do not hold every clone; where another copy was compared, an unresolved V gene accounts for under half, and the others remain unexplained. Within this sample are 550,000 to 850,000 clones, with under 15% of them counted one time only. The ten most abundant clones make up about 0.02% of the sample. These receptors lack a known antigen. Input material: naive CD4+ T cells from blood. This specimen's cell subset or site label, interpreted: true naive CD4+ T cells. The receptors originated from a man aged 18 to 30 with type 1 diabetes.

The rearrangement uses TRBV11-2 and TRBJ2-4; maybe TRBD1 (5 bases). V lost 2 bases and J lost 6, with 8 bases in between. Germline CDR1 reads SGHAT; CDR2 reads FQNNGV. The CDR3 loop spans 13 amino acids. This CDR3 is CASSLSQGNIQYF. The CDR3 DNA reads TGTGCCAGCAGCTTAAGCCAGGGAAACATTCAGTACTTC.

CDR3 protein: CASSFVQGEQFF. CDR3 DNA sequence: TGTGCCAGCAGCTTCGTGCAGGGGGAGCAGTTCTTC. The chain has TRBV7-8 and TRBJ2-1; D is perhaps TRBD1 (6 bases). This CDR3 has 12 amino acids. V was shortened by 3 bases and J by 10 bases, with 10 bases between the two germline ends. CDR1 is SGHVS and CDR2 is FQNEAQ in the germline V gene.

V is TRBV5-6 and J is TRBJ1-1; weak D call: TRBD1 (6 bases). The V gene's germline CDR1 is SGHDT and CDR2 YYEEEE. This CDR3 contains 12 residues. The V end was cut by 2 bases, the J end by 7 bases, with 9 bases between. The CDR3 DNA reads TGTGCCAGCAGCTTAGGGGGATTTGAAGCTTTCTTT. Its protein is CASSLGGFEAFF.

CDR3 bases: TGTGCCAGCAGCTTAACGTTTGCGGAGACCCAGTACTTC. Protein: CASSLTFAETQYF. The rearrangement joins TRBV7-3 to TRBJ2-5; D is undetermined. V lost 0 bases and J lost 5, with 7 bases in between. Germline CDR1 reads SGHTA; CDR2 reads FQGTGA. The CDR3 loop spans 13 amino acids.

The chain joins TRBV5-1 to TRBJ2-1, with D perhaps being TRBD1 or TRBD2 (5 bases each). The CDR3 spans 16 residues. V lost 1 base and J 9 bases, leaving 20 bases between the germline ends. The V gene's germline CDR1 is SGHRS and CDR2 YFSETQ. The CDR3 region is CASSLKVPGPFAEQFF. Written as DNA, the CDR3 is TGCGCCAGCAGCTTGAAAGTTCCGGGACCGTTCGCTGAGCAGTTCTTC.

This clone appeared a few times. The V gene is TRBV15, the J gene TRBJ2-1; D is unresolved. The CDR3 extends over 13 amino acids. Germline CDR1 reads LNHNV; CDR2 reads YYDKDF (reference sequence). The V end was cut by 0 bases, the J end by 13 bases, with 13 bases between. In nucleotides, the CDR3 is TGTGCCACCAGCAGAGAAACGGTGCGTGTTCAGTTCTTC. Its translation: CATSRETVRVQFF.

This clone was observed a few times. The gene calls are TRBV5-4 and TRBJ2-3, with D tentatively TRBD1 or TRBD2 (6 bases each). CDR1 SGHNT and CDR2 YYREEE come from the germline V gene (reference sequence). V was trimmed by 1 base and J by 4 bases, leaving 13 bases between them. This CDR3 is 15 amino acids long. CDR3 protein: CASSLRLGGPDTQYF. CDR3 in DNA: TGTGCCAGCAGCTTGAGACTAGGGGGGCCAGATACGCAGTATTTT.

The V and J genes are TRBV9 and TRBJ1-1; the D is unclear. The V gene lost 2 bases and the J gene lost 1 base, with 15 bases spanning the gap. This CDR3 is 16 amino acids long. Germline loops: CDR1 SGDLS, CDR2 YYNGEE. The CDR3 spells CASSVGQASGNTEAFF. CDR3 nucleotide sequence: TGTGCCAGCAGCGTTGGGCAGGCCTCAGGGAACACTGAAGCTTTCTTT. The whole variable domain, filled in from reference TRBV9 and TRBJ1-1, reads DSGVTQTPKHLITATGQRVTLRCSPRSGDLSVYWYQQSLDQGLQFLIQYYNGEERAKGNILERFSAQQFPDLHSELNLSSLELGDSALYFCASSVGQASGNTEAFFGQGTRLTVV.

This clone was detected only a few times. Other DNA sequences in this specimen translate into the identical CDR3. The CDR3 region has the DNA TGTGCCAGCAGCTTCACCACAGATACGCAGTATTTT. Its translation: CASSFTTDTQYF. The V call is TRBV28, the J call TRBJ2-3; D call uncertain. The CDR3 covers 12 residues. V was cut by 6 bases and J by 2 bases, with 6 bases left in between. Germline assignment: CDR1 MDHEN and CDR2 SYDVKM.

As concerns this clone: Other DNA sequences in the sample encode the same CDR3. The rearrangement uses TRBV7-2 and TRBJ2-7; no definite D call. Germline V gives CDR1 SGHTA, CDR2 FQGNSA. V dropped 3 bases and J dropped 3 bases, with 3 bases sitting between them. This CDR3 spans 11 amino acids. CDR3 protein: CASSFYYEQYF. CDR3 DNA: TGTGCCAGCAGCTTTTACTACGAGCAGTACTTC.

The rearrangement links TRBV28 to TRBJ1-4; D call uncertain. CDR3 length equals 11 residues. Per germline, CDR1 MDHEN and CDR2 SYDVKM. V was trimmed by 8 bases and J by 11 bases, leaving 12 bases between them. CDR3: CASDLAGKLFF. The CDR3 DNA reads as TGTGCCAGCGACCTGGCCGGGAAACTGTTTTTT. Combining the CDR3 with reference TRBV28 and TRBJ1-4 gives the whole variable domain DVKVTQSSRYLVKRTGEKVFLECVQDMDHENMFWYRQDPGLGLRLIYFSYDVKMKEKGDIPEGYSVSREKKERFSLILESASTNQTSMYLCASDLAGKLFFGSGTQLSVL.

V is TRBV15 and J is TRBJ1-5, with unresolved D. Trimming stripped 5 bases from V and 3 bases from J, with 17 bases between. This CDR3 contains 16 residues. In germline, CDR1 is LNHNV, CDR2 YYDKDF (reference sequence). The CDR3 sequence is CATSPAERGNNQPQHF. The CDR3 region has the DNA TGTGCCACCAGCCCGGCGGAGAGAGGGAACAATCAGCCCCAGCATTTT.